Listed below are T cell receptor beta chains from one sample, sequenced in a study of cytomegalovirus exposure and HLA in healthy donors. The data were produced by immunoSEQ multiplex PCR, yet TCRdb's version contains in-frame clones alone and is incomplete. The repertoire includes 84,000 or so clones, around 77% of them detected once, and approximately 3.2% sits in the top ten. Material for sequencing was PBMCs. Receptor source: a man aged 50-59 years in good health and CMV-seronegative. Each CDR3 is given with its conserved first and last residue. D genes are given only for firm matches. Size tells how often a clone was seen (once, few, many) or the class of an expanded clone, and some rows leave it out.

.	TRBJ2-5	TRBV19	.	CASRESGQGGETQYF	TGTGCCAGTAGGGAATCGGGCCAGGGGGGAGAGACCCAGTACTTC
few	TRBJ2-6	TRBV7-3	.	CASSLTSSSSGANVLTF	TGTGCCAGCAGCTTAACGTCCTCCAGCTCTGGGGCCAACGTCCTGACTTTC
few	TRBJ1-1	TRBV27	.	CASRFKGGQAFF	TGTGCCAGCAGATTCAAGGGAGGCCAAGCTTTCTTT
.	TRBJ1-3	TRBV30	TRBD1	CAWSVKTGVRNTIYF	TGTGCCTGGAGTGTGAAAACAGGGGTCCGAAACACCATATATTTT
.	TRBJ2-5	TRBV6-5	TRBD2	CASSYDGGGRETQYF	TGTGCCAGCAGTTACGATGGGGGGGGGAGGGAGACCCAGTACTTC
.	TRBJ2-5	TRBV7-2	TRBD2	CASSLDWGLAGEGETQYF	TGTGCCAGCAGCTTAGATTGGGGACTAGCGGGGGAGGGAGAGACCCAGTACTTC
.	TRBJ2-7	TRBV11-3	TRBD1	CASSLGMAGTGSNEQYF	TGTGCCAGCAGCTTAGGGATGGCCGGGACAGGGTCAAACGAGCAGTACTTC
.	TRBJ2-7	TRBV10-1	.	CASSPPRGSEQYF	TGCGCCAGCAGCCCTCCCCGGGGGTCCGAGCAGTACTTC
.	TRBJ2-5	TRBV4-1	.	CASSQGSDGYQETQYF	TGCGCCAGCAGCCAGGGTAGCGATGGGTACCAAGAGACCCAGTACTTC
.	TRBJ2-5	TRBV6-1	.	CASSEVGAGARETQYF	TGTGCCAGCAGTGAAGTTGGGGCTGGGGCCCGAGAGACCCAGTACTTC
medium-sized	TRBJ1-5	TRBV27	.	CASSLFGNQPQHF	TGTGCCAGCAGTTTATTCGGTAATCAGCCCCAGCATTTT
.	TRBJ2-4	TRBV30	.	CAWDPAGSWAKNIQYF	TGTGCCTGGGACCCGGCCGGGAGTTGGGCCAAAAACATTCAGTACTTC
once	TRBJ2-1	TRBV14	TRBD2	CASSSLRTSGYNEQFF	TGTGCCAGCAGCTCTCTGAGGACTAGCGGCTACAATGAGCAGTTCTTC
.	TRBJ2-7	TRBV7-8	.	CASSSQTVPYYEQYF	TGTGCCAGCAGCTCGCAGACAGTTCCGTACTACGAGCAGTACTTC
.	TRBJ1-5	TRBV15	TRBD1	CATSRGDSIQPQHF	TGTGCCACCAGCAGAGGGGACAGTATTCAGCCCCAGCATTTT
once	TRBJ1-2	TRBV20-1	.	CSASQGGYTF	TGCAGTGCTAGCCAGGGTGGCTACACCTTC
.	TRBJ1-6	TRBV19	.	CASREVGVNSPLHF	TGTGCCAGTAGGGAAGTAGGGGTCAATTCACCCCTCCACTTT
once	TRBJ2-1	TRBV5-5	.	CASSLDETHYNEQFF	TGTGCCAGCAGCTTGGACGAGACTCACTACAATGAGCAGTTCTTC
.	TRBJ2-1	TRBV9	.	CASSVGAGSYNEQFF	TGTGCCAGCAGCGTAGGGGCCGGGAGCTACAATGAGCAGTTCTTC
few	TRBJ2-2	TRBV5-4	TRBD2	CASSLSIRGDTGELFF	TGTGCCAGCAGCTTGTCAATCCGGGGGGACACCGGGGAGCTGTTTTTT
.	TRBJ2-1	TRBV5-1	TRBD2	CASSLAGTSGNEQFF	TGCGCCAGCAGCTTGGCCGGGACTAGCGGCAATGAGCAGTTCTTC
.	TRBJ1-6	TRBV2	.	CASIQQALNNSPLHF	TGTGCCAGCATCCAGCAGGCCCTAAATAATTCACCCCTCCACTTT
few	TRBJ2-1	TRBV5-8	.	CASSLVGGRSGSEQFF	TGTGCCAGCAGCTTGGTCGGGGGGCGTTCAGGCTCCGAGCAGTTCTTC
medium-sized	TRBJ2-5	TRBV7-2	TRBD2	CASSLALSAGGQETQYF	TGTGCCAGCAGCTTAGCATTGTCAGCGGGGGGACAAGAGACCCAGTACTTC
.	TRBJ2-3	TRBV29-1	TRBD2	CSVEGNSGAFTSTDTQYF	TGCAGCGTTGAAGGAAACAGCGGGGCATTTACTAGCACAGATACGCAGTATTTT
.	TRBJ1-4	TRBV6-5	.	CASGMGGSEEKLFF	TGTGCCAGCGGCATGGGGGGGAGTGAGGAAAAACTGTTTTTT